Listed below are T cell receptor beta chains from one sample, sequenced in a study of T-cell reconstitution after alpha-beta-depleted transplantation in children. TCRdb re-called the PCR reads with MiXCR, one entry per CDR3 protein. The table shows about 230,000 distinct CDR3 sequences, with roughly a tenth occurring only once. Sample: PBMCs from the stem cell graft donor, taken from the stem cell graft. Every receptor here comes from a human donor who donated a stem cell graft to a child with SCID. Each CDR3 is given with its conserved first and last residue. The order of the fields is V gene, J gene, CDR3 length, D gene, clone size, CDR3 DNA, CDR3 protein. A D gene is named only where the DNA matches it firmly. Size is stated for part of the rows, as once, few or many counts, or as a class when the clone is expanded.

>TRBV20-1|TRBJ1-4|13|NA|many
TGCAGTGCTAGGAACGTAGCTAATGAAAAACTGTTTTTT
CSARNVANEKLFF
>TRBV5-1|TRBJ1-1|15|NA|NA
TGCGCCAGCAGCTTGCCCGGGGGGCTAACTTCTGAAGCTTTCTTT
CASSLPGGLTSEAFF
>TRBV20-1|TRBJ2-7|14|NA|many
TGCAGTGCCCCGAAGACAGTCTCTACCTACGAGCAGTACTTC
CSAPKTVSTYEQYF
>TRBV6-5|TRBJ1-2|14|NA|NA
TGTGCCAGCAGTTACGCCCAGGGTCTCTACGGCTACACCTTC
CASSYAQGLYGYTF
>TRBV7-2|TRBJ1-2|14|NA|many
TGTGCCAGCAGCAGAGGACAAGGCCCCTATGGCTACACCTTC
CASSRGQGPYGYTF
>TRBV12-3/TRBV12-4|TRBJ1-4|13|NA|NA
TGTGCCAGCAGAAAAGGGGCTAATGAAAAACTGTTTTTT
CASRKGANEKLFF
>TRBV20-1|TRBJ2-1|15|TRBD2|many
TGCAGCGGGACTAGCGGGGGGGCTCTGGATTATGAGCAGTTCTTC
CSGTSGGALDYEQFF
>TRBV19|TRBJ1-2|15|NA|many
TGTGCCAGTAGGAGGCAGGGCCGTTTTAACTATGGCTACACCTTC
CASRRQGRFNYGYTF
>TRBV4-3|TRBJ1-6|15|TRBD1|many
TGCGCCAGCAGCCAAGGACAGGGCTATAATTCACCCCTCCACTTT
CASSQGQGYNSPLHF
>TRBV5-1|TRBJ2-7|13|NA|many
TGCGCCAGCAGCTTTGGGACGTTCTACGAGCAGTACTTC
CASSFGTFYEQYF
>TRBV6-1|TRBJ2-1|15|NA|many
TGTGCCAGCAGGATAAACAGGGTTACCTACAATGAGCAGTTCTTC
CASRINRVTYNEQFF
>TRBV2|TRBJ2-7|11|NA|many
TGTGCCAGCGTGTTGAATTACGAGCAGTACTTC
CASVLNYEQYF
>TRBV5-1|TRBJ1-5|14|TRBD1|many
TGCGCCAGCAGCTTGGGGACAGGGGAGCAGCCCCAGCATTTT
CASSLGTGEQPQHF
>TRBV15|TRBJ2-4|15|TRBD1|many
TGTGCCACCAGCAGAGACCGACAGGGGGGAAACATTCAGTACTTC
CATSRDRQGGNIQYF
>TRBV20-1|TRBJ2-5|13|TRBD2|NA
TGCAGTGCTAGGACTAGCGGGGGGTGGACCCAGTACTTC
CSARTSGGWTQYF
>TRBV30|TRBJ1-1|17|NA|few
TGTGCCTGGACCAAGAAGGGGAAAACTGTAGCGGGCACTGAAGCTTTCTTT
CAWTKKGKTVAGTEAFF
>TRBV5-1|TRBJ2-1|16|NA|many
TGCGCCAGCAGCTTTCTCCGGGGGGCCTCCTACAATGAGCAGTTCTTC
CASSFLRGASYNEQFF
>TRBV3-1|TRBJ2-1|16|TRBD2|many
TGTGCCAGCAGCCAAAGGACTAGCGGGGGACGGGATGAGCAGTTCTTC
CASSQRTSGGRDEQFF
>TRBV5-1|TRBJ2-5|14|TRBD2|few
TGCGCCAGCAGCAAGCGGGGGCCGGGCGAGACCCAGTACTTC
CASSKRGPGETQYF
>TRBV5-1|TRBJ2-7|14|NA|many
TGCGCCAGCAGCCGGAGTAGCGCCCCCTACGAGCAGTACTTC
CASSRSSAPYEQYF
>TRBV5-1|TRBJ1-5|15|NA|many
TGCGCCAGCAGCCGTACTACAGGGAGCAATCAGCCCCAGCATTTT
CASSRTTGSNQPQHF
>TRBV9|TRBJ2-3|15|TRBD2|many
TGTGCCAGCAGCCCTAGCGGGCGACCCGTGGATACGCAGTATTTT
CASSPSGRPVDTQYF
>TRBV12-3/TRBV12-4|TRBJ2-3|14|TRBD2|many
TGTGCCAGCAGTACCCCCCGGGGGGAGGATACGCAGTATTTT
CASSTPRGEDTQYF